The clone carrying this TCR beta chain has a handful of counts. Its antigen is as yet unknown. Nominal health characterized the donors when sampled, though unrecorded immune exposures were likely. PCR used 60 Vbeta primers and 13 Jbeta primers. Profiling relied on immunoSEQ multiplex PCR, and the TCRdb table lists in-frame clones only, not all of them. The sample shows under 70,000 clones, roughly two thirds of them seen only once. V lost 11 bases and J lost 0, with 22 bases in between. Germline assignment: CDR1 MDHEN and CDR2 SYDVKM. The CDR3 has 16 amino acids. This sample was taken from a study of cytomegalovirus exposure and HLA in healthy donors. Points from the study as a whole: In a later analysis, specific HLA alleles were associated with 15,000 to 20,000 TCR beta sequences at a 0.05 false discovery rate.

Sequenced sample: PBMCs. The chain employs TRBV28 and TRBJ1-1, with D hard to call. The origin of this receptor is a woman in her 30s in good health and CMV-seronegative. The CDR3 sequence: CACHPTSPDMNTEAFF. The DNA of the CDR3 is TGTGCCTGCCATCCCACCTCCCCTGACATGAACACTGAAGCTTTCTTT. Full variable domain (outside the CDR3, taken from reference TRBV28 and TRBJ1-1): DVKVTQSSRYLVKRTGEKVFLECVQDMDHENMFWYRQDPGLGLRLIYFSYDVKMKEKGDIPEGYSVSREKKERFSLILESASTNQTSMYLCACHPTSPDMNTEAFFGQGTRLTVV.